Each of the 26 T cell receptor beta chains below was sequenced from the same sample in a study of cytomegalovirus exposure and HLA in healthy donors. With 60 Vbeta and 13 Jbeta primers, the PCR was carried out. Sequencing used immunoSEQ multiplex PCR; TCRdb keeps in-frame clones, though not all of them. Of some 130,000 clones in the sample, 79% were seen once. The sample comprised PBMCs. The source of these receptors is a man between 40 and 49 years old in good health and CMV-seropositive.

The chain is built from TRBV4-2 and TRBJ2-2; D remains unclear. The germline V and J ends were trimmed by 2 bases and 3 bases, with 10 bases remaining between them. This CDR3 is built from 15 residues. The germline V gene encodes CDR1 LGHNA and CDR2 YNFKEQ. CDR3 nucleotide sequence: TGTGCCAGCAGCCAACACGCTAGAGACACCGGGGAGCTGTTTTTT. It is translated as CASSQHARDTGELFF.

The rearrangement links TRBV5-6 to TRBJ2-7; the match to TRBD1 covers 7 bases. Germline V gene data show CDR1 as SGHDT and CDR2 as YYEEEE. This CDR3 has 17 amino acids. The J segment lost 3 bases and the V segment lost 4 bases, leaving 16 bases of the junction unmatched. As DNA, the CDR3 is TGTGCCAGCAGCGAAAACCAAGGGGACAGAATCTACTACGAGCAGTACTTC. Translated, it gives CASSENQGDRIYYEQYF.

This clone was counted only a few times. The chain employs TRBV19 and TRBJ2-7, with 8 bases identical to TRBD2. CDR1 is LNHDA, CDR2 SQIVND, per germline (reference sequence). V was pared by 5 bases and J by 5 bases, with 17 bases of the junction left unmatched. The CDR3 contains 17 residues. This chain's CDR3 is CASSHQRELSLPDEQYF. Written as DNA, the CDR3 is TGTGCCAGTAGTCACCAGCGGGAGCTGTCTCTTCCCGACGAGCAGTACTTC.

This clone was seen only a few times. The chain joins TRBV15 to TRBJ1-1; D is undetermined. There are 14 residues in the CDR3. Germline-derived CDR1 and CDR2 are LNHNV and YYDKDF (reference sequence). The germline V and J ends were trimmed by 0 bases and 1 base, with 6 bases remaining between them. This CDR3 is CATSRDPRNTEAFF. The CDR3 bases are TGTGCCACCAGCAGAGATCCCAGGAACACTGAAGCTTTCTTT.

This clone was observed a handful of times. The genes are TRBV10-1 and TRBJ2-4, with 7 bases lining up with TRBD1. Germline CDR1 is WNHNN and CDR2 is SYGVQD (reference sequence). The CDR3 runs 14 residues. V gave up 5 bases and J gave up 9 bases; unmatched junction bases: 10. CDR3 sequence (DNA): TGCGCCAGCAGTTCTGACAGGGCTTTCGGCATTCAGTACTTC. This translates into CASSSDRAFGIQYF.

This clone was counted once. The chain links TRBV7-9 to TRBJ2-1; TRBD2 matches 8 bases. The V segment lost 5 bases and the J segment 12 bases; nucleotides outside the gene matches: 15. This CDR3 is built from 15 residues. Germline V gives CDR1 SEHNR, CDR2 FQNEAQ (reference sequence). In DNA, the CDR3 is TGTGCCAGCAGCCCGATCAGTGGGGCGGGAGGAATGCAGTTCTTC. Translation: CASSPISGAGGMQFF.

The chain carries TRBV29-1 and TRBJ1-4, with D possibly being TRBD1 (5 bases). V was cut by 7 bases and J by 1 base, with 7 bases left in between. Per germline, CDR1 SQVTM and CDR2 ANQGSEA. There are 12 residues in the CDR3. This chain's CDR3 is CSGGVTNEKLFF. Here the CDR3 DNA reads TGCAGCGGGGGGGTAACTAATGAAAAACTGTTTTTT.

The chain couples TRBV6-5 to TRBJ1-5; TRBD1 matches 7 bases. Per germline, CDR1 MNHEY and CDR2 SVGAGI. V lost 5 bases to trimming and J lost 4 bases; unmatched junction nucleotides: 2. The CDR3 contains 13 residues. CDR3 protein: CASSRDRNQPQHF. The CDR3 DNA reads TGTGCCAGCAGTCGGGACAGAAATCAGCCCCAGCATTTT.

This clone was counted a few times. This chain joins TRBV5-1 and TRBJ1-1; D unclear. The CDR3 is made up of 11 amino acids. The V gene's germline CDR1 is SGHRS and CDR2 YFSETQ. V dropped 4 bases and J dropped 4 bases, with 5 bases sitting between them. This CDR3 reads CASSTGTEAFF. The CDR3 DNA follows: TGCGCCAGCAGCACCGGCACTGAAGCTTTCTTT.

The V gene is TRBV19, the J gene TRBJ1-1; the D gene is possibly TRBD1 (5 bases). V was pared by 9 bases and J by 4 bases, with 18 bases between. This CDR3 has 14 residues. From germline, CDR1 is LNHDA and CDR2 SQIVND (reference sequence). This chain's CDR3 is CASTWGALFTEAFF. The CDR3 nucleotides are TGTGCCAGCACGTGGGGCGCATTGTTCACTGAAGCTTTCTTT.

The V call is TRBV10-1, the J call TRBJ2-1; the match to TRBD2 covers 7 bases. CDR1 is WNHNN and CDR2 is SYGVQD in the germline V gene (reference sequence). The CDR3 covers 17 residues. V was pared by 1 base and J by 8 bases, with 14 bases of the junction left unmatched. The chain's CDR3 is CASSEFSGPLTGDEQFF. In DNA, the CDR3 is TGCGCCAGCAGTGAGTTTAGCGGGCCACTAACCGGGGATGAGCAGTTCTTC.

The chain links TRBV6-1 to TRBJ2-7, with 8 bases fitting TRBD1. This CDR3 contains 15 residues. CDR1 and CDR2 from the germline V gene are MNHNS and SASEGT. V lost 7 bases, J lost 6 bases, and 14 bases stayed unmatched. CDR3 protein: CASNQRAGQDVEQYF. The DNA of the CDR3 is TGTGCCAGCAATCAAAGGGCGGGACAGGACGTCGAGCAGTACTTC.

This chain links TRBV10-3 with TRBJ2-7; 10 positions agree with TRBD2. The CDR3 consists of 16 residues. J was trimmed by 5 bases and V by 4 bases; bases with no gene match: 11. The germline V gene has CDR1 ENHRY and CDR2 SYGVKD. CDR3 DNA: TGTGCCATCAGTGGAGAGCGGGAGGGTAATTGGAACGAGCAGTACTTC. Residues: CAISGEREGNWNEQYF.

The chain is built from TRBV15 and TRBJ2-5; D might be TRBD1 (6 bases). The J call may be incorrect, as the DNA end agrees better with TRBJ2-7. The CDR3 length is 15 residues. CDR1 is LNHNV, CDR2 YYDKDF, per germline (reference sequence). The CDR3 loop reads CATSRDGEGAYEQYF. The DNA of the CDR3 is TGTGCCACCAGCAGAGATGGCGAGGGGGCCTACGAGCAGTACTTC.

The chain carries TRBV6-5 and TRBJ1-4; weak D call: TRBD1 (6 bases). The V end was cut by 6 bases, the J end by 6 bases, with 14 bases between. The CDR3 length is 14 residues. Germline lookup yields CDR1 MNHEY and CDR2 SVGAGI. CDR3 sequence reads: CASSAGVSYEKLFF. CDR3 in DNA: TGTGCCAGCAGCGCAGGGGTTAGCTATGAAAAACTGTTTTTT.

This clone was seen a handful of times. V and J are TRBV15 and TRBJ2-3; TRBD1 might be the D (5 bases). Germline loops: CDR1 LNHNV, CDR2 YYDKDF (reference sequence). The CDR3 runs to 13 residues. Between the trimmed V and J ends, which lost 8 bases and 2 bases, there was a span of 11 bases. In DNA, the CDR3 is TGTGCCACCTGTCAGGGATACACAGATACGCAGTATTTT. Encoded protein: CATCQGYTDTQYF.

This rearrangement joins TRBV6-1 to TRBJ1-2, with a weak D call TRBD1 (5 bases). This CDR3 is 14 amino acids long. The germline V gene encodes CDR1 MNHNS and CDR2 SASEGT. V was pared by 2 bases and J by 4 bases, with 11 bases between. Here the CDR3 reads CASSEQGIAYGYTF. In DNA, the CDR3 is TGTGCCAGCAGTGAACAGGGAATCGCCTATGGCTACACCTTC.

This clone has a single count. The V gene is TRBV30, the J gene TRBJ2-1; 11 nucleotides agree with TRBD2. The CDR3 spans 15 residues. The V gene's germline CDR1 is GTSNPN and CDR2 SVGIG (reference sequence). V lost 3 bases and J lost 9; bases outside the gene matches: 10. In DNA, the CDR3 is TGTGCCTGGAGACCGGGACTAGCGGACCAGCGTGAGCAGTTCTTC. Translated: CAWRPGLADQREQFF. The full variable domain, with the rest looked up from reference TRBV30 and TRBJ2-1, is SQTIHQWPATLVQPVGSPLSLECTVEGTSNPNLYWYRQAAGRGLQLLFYSVGIGQISSEVPQNLSASRPQDRQFILSSKKLLLSDSGFYLCAWRPGLADQREQFFGPGTRLTVL.

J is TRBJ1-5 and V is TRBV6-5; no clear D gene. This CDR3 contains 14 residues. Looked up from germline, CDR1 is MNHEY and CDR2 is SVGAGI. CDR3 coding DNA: TGTGCGGCCATGAGCGGCCCCAGCAATCAGCCCCAGCATTTT. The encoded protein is CAAMSGPSNQPQHF.

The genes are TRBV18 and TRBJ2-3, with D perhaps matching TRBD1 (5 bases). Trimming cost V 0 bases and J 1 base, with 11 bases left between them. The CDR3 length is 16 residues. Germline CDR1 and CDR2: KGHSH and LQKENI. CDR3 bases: TGTGCCAGCTCACCACCAGCGTGGGGCCGCACAGATACGCAGTATTTT. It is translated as CASSPPAWGRTDTQYF. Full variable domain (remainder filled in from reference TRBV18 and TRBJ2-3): NAGVMQNPRHLVRRRGQEARLRCSPMKGHSHVYWYRQLPEEGLKFMVYLQKENIIDESGMPKERFSAEFPKEGPSILRIQQVVRGDSAAYFCASSPPAWGRTDTQYFGPGTRLTVL.

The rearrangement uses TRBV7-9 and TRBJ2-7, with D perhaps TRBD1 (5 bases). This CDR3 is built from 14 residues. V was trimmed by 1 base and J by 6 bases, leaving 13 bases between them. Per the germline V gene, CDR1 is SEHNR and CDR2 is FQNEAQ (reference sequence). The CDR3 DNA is TGTGCCAGCAGCTTAGAGGGGTCCGTCGCCGAGCAGTACTTC. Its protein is CASSLEGSVAEQYF.

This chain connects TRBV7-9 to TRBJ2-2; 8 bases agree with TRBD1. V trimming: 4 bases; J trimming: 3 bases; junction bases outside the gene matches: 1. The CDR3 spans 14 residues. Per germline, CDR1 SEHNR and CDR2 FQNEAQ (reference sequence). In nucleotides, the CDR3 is TGTGCCAGCAGCTGGGGACAGGACACCGGGGAGCTGTTTTTT. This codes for CASSWGQDTGELFF.

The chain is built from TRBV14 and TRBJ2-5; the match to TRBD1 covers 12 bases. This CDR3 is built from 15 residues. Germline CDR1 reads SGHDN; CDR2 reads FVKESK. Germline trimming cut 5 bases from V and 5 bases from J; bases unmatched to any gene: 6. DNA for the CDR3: TGTGCCAGCAGCGTACGGGACAGGGGGCTGGAGACCCAGTACTTC. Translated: CASSVRDRGLETQYF.

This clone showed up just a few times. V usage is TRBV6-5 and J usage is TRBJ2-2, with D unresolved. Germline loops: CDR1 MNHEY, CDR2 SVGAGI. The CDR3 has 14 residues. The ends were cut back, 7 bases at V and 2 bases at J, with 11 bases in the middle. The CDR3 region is CASTRSQNTGELFF. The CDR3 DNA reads TGTGCCAGCACCCGGAGCCAAAACACCGGGGAGCTGTTTTTT.

CDR3 region: CASSPTDGNYGYTF. The CDR3 nucleotides are TGTGCCAGCAGCCCCACAGACGGAAACTATGGCTACACCTTC. The chain has TRBV9 and TRBJ1-2; the D is unclear. The germline gives CDR1 SGDLS, CDR2 YYNGEE. This CDR3 has 14 residues. Trimming left V 4 bases short and J 2 bases short, with 12 bases between.

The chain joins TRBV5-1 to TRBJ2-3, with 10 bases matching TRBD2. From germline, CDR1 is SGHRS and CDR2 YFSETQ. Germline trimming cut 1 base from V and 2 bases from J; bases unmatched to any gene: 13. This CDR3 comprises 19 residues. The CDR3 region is CASSLLPSGSRGHTDTQYF. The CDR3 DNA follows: TGCGCCAGCAGCTTGCTGCCTAGCGGGAGTAGGGGCCACACAGATACGCAGTATTTT. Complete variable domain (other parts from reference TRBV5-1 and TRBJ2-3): KAGVTQTPRYLIKTRGQQVTLSCSPISGHRSVSWYQQTPGQGLQFLFEYFSETQRNKGNFPGRFSGRQFSNSRSEMNVSTLELGDSALYLCASSLLPSGSRGHTDTQYFGPGTRLTVL.